This entry is about one T cell receptor (beta chain). This record belongs to a study of blood T cell repertoires in COVID-19. Across the study: Sources were T cells, B-cell-depleted T cells, or PBMCs; the material itself was cDNA or gDNA.

Trimming took 3 bases from V and 6 from J, leaving 14 bases between them. The CDR3 length is 13 residues. Germline CDR1 and CDR2: DFQATT and SNEGSKA (reference sequence). Profiling relied on immunoSEQ multiplex PCR, and the TCRdb table lists in-frame clones only, not all of them. Found here are around 180,000 clones, 79% of them singletons; the top ten hold approximately 15%. The TCR originated in a man in his sixties with active or convalescent COVID-19. The sequencing input was peripheral blood. The chain recombines TRBV20-1 with TRBJ1-2; D is ambiguous. The CDR3 spells CSASGLVRNGYTF. CDR3 in DNA: TGCAGTGCTAGTGGCCTGGTCAGGAATGGCTACACCTTC.